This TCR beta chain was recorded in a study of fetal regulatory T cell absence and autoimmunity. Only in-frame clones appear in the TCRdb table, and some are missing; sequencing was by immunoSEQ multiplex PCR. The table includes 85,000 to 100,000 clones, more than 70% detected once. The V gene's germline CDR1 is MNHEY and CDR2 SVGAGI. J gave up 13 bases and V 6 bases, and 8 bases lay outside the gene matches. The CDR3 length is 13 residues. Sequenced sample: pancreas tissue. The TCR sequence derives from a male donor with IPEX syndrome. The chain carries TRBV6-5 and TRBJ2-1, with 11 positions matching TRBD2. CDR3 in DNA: TGTGCCAGCAGACCCCCCACTAGCGGGAGACAGTTCTTC. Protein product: CASRPPTSGRQFF.